The 11 T cell receptor beta chains in this list originate from one sample, sequenced in a study of vaccination effects on CD4 cells after COVID-19. The repertoire was sequenced with immunoSEQ multiplex PCR; TCRdb's copy has only in-frame clones and lacks some. Here the sample spans about 79,000 clones, 74% being singletons. Their antigens remain unidentified. Before any sequencing was done, the ViraFEST assay used viral peptide pools to expand antigen-specific CD4+ T cells. Investigators separated out CD4+ T cells once around nine days of culture had passed. Material: CD4+ T cells from PBMCs cultured with HCoV-229E spike peptides, obtained before COVID-19 vaccination. These receptors all stem from a human donor who received a COVID-19 vaccine.

This clone was detected only once. V and J are TRBV28 and TRBJ1-5; 7 bases fit TRBD1. The CDR3 is 16 residues long. The germline V gene has CDR1 MDHEN and CDR2 SYDVKM. With 5 bases clipped from V and 0 bases from J, the junction kept 7 bases outside the gene matches. Here the CDR3 reads CASSDGTVYSNQPQHF. DNA for the CDR3: TGTGCCAGCAGTGATGGGACAGTGTATAGCAATCAGCCCCAGCATTTT.

This chain joins TRBV6-1 and TRBJ2-7; D is perhaps TRBD2 (5 bases). Trimming took off 2 bases at V and 6 bases at J, with 17 bases between the two ends. CDR3 length: 15 residues. Per the germline V gene, CDR1 is MNHNS and CDR2 is SASEGT. In DNA, the CDR3 is TGTGCCAGCAGTGAATCGAGGATAGTCGGGGTCGAGCAGTACGTC. It yields the protein CASSESRIVGVEQYV.

This chain uses TRBV15 with TRBJ1-2; D may be TRBD1 (6 bases). This CDR3 has 16 amino acids. With 0 bases removed from V and 0 bases from J, the gap between germline ends came to 11 bases. CDR1 and CDR2 (germline): LNHNV, YYDKDF (reference sequence). The CDR3 loop reads CATSRDRGHPNYGYTF. The CDR3 DNA sequence: TGTGCCACCAGCAGAGACAGGGGACATCCTAACTATGGCTACACCTTC.

The genes are TRBV15 and TRBJ2-5; possibly TRBD1 or TRBD2 for D (5 bases each). This CDR3 region has 14 residues. Germline-derived CDR1 and CDR2 are LNHNV and YYDKDF (reference sequence). The V end lost 0 bases, the J end lost 5 bases, and 10 bases lay between the germline ends. DNA of the CDR3: TGTGCCACCAGCAGAGATCGGGGCCCGGAGACCCAGTACTTC. Translation gives CATSRDRGPETQYF.

The J gene is TRBJ2-5, the V gene TRBV25-1, with D hard to call. Trimming shortened V by 4 bases and J by 5 bases, and 5 bases separated the two germline ends. Germline lookup yields CDR1 MGHDK and CDR2 SYGVNS. The CDR3 loop spans 11 amino acids. CDR3 sequence (DNA): TGTGCCAGCAGTGTATGGGAGACCCAGTACTTC. Its protein is CASSVWETQYF. Looking up the rest from reference TRBV25-1 and TRBJ2-5 gives the full variable domain: EADIYQTPRYLVIGTGKKITLECSQTMGHDKMYWYQQDPGMELHLIHYSYGVNSTEKGDLSSESTVSRIRTEHFPLTLESARPSHTSQYLCASSVWETQYFGPGTRLLVL.

The chain is built from TRBV5-1 and TRBJ2-5, with D maybe TRBD1 (7 bases). Per germline, CDR1 SGHRS and CDR2 YFSETQ. Trimming took 7 bases from V and 7 from J, leaving 23 bases between them. The CDR3 has 15 residues. The CDR3 reads CASAEGGQTWGTQYF. Written as DNA, the CDR3 is TGCGCCAGCGCCGAGGGGGGACAGACTTGGGGGACCCAGTACTTC.

The chain links TRBV10-3 to TRBJ1-5, with D uncertain. The length of the CDR3 is 17 residues. Per germline, CDR1 ENHRY and CDR2 SYGVKD. The V end lost 0 bases, the J end lost 0 bases, and 12 bases lay between the germline ends. The CDR3 here is CAISESLDGNSNQPQHF. CDR3 DNA sequence: TGTGCCATCAGTGAGTCCCTGGACGGTAATAGCAATCAGCCCCAGCATTTT.

V is TRBV18 and J is TRBJ1-1; D ambiguous. The CDR3 loop spans 13 amino acids. The V end was cut by 4 bases, the J end by 1 base, with 7 bases between. Germline CDR1 is KGHSH and CDR2 is LQKENI. The CDR3 DNA follows: TGTGCCAGCTCACAAACCGGGAACACTGAAGCTTTCTTT. As protein: CASSQTGNTEAFF.

This chain joins TRBV5-4 and TRBJ1-3; no firm D call. V was cut by 4 bases and J by 1 base, with 18 bases left in between. This CDR3 is 17 amino acids long. CDR1 is SGHNT and CDR2 is YYREEE in the germline V gene (reference sequence). This CDR3 reads CASSREGVKGSGNTIYF. In DNA form, the CDR3 reads TGTGCCAGCAGCAGGGAGGGCGTGAAGGGATCTGGAAACACCATATATTTT.

This sequence joins TRBV7-3 and TRBJ2-1, with 11 bases aligning to TRBD2. CDR3 length: 18 amino acids. Germline CDR1 is SGHTA and CDR2 is FQGTGA. V gave up 1 base and J gave up 5 bases; unmatched junction bases: 10. This CDR3 is CASSLNGLAGGRNNEQFF. The CDR3 bases are TGTGCCAGCAGCTTAAACGGGCTAGCGGGGGGCCGGAACAATGAGCAGTTCTTC.

Only one count was recorded for this clone. The chain recombines TRBV29-1 with TRBJ2-1; 10 bases map to TRBD1. Trimming at V came to 4 bases and at J to 6 bases, leaving 3 bases not matched to a gene. CDR3 length: 13 residues. Germline CDR1 and CDR2: SQVTM and ANQGSEA. This chain's CDR3 is CSVGGQGFNEQFF. CDR3 DNA sequence: TGCAGCGTTGGGGGACAGGGGTTCAATGAGCAGTTCTTC.